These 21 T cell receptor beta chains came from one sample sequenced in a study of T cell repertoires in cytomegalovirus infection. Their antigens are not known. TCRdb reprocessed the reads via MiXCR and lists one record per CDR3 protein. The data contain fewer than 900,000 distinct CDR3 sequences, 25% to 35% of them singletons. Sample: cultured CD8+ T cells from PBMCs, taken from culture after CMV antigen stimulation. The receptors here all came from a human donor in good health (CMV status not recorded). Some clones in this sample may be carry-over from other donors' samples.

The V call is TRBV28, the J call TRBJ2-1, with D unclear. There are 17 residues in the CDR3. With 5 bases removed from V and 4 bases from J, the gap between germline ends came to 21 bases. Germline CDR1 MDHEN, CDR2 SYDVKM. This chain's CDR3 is CASSPPLTSLGYNEQFF. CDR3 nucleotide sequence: TGTGCCAGCAGTCCCCCCCTTACCTCTCTCGGGTACAATGAGCAGTTCTTC.

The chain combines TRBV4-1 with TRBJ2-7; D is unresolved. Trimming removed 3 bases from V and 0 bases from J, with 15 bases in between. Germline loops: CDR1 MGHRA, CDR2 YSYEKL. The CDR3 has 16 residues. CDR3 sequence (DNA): TGCGCCAGCAGCCAGGGGTTCGAGGCCAGCTCCTACGAGCAGTACTTC. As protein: CASSQGFEASSYEQYF.

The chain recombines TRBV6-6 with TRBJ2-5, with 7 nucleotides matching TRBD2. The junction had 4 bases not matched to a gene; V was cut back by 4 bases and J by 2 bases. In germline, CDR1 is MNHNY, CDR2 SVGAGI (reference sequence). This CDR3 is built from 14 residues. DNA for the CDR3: TGTGCCAGCAGTTCGACTAGCCGGCAAGAGACCCAGTACTTC. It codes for CASSSTSRQETQYF.

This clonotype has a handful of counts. The CDR3 loop reads CASSPNTGGNQPQHF. As DNA, the CDR3 is TGTGCCAGCAGTCCGAACACAGGGGGCAATCAGCCCCAGCATTTT. The chain couples TRBV28 to TRBJ1-5; 7 bases fit TRBD1. With V trimmed by 5 bases and J by 2 bases, 6 bases remained unmatched. The CDR3 length is 15 residues. Germline V lookup: CDR1 MDHEN, CDR2 SYDVKM.

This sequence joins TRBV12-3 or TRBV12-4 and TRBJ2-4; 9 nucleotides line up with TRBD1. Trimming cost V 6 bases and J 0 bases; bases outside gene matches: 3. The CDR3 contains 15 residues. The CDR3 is CASRTGGRAKNIQYF. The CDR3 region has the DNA TGTGCCAGCAGGACAGGGGGGAGAGCCAAAAACATTCAGTACTTC.

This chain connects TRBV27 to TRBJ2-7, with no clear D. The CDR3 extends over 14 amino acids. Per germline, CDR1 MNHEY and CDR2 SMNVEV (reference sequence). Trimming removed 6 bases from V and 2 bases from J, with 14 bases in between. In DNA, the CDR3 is TGTGCCAGCAGCCGGGCCTTTCCCGCCTACGAGCAGTACGTC. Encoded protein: CASSRAFPAYEQYV.

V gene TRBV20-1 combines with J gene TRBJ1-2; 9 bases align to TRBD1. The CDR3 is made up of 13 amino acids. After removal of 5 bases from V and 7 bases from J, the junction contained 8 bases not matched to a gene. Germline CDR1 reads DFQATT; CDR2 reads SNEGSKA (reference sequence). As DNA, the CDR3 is TGCAGTGCTCCCCAGGGGGACAGGGCTGGCTACACCTTC. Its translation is CSAPQGDRAGYTF.

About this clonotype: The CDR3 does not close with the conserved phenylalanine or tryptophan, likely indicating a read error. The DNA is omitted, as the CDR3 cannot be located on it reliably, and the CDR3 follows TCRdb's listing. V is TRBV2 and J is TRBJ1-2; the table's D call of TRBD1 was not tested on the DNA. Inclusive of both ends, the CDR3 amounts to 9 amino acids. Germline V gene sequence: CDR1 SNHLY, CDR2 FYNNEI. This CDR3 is CAMTGFHFG.

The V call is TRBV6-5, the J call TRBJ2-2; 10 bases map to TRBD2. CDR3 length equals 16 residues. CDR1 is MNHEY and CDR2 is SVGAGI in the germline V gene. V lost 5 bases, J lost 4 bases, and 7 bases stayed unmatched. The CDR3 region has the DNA TGTGCCAGCAGTATAGGATCTAGCGGGGGCACCGGGGAGCTGTTTTTT. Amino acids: CASSIGSSGGTGELFF.

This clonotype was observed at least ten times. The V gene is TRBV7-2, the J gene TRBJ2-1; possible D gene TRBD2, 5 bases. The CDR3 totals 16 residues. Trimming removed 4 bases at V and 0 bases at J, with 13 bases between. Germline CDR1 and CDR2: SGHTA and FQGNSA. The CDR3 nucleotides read TGTGCCAGCAGCTACTCCAGCGGTAGCTCCTACAATGAGCAGTTCTTC. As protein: CASSYSSGSSYNEQFF.

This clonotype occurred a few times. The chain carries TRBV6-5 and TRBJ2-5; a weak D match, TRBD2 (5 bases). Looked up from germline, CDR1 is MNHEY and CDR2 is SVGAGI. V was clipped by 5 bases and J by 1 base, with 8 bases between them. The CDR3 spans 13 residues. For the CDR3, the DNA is TGTGCCAGCAGTAACGGACTCCAAGAGACCCAGTACTTC. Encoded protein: CASSNGLQETQYF.

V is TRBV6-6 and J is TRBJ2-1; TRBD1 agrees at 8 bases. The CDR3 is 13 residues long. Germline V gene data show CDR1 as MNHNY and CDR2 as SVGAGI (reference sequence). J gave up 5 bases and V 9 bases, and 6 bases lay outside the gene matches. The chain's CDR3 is CASMDRANNEQFF. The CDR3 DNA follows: TGTGCCAGTATGGACAGGGCTAACAATGAGCAGTTCTTC.

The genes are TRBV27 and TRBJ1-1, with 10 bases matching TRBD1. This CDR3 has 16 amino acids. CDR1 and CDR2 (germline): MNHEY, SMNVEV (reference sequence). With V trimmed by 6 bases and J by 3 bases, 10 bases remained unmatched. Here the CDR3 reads CASRKLGTGDYTEAFF. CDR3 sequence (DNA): TGTGCCAGCAGAAAATTGGGGACAGGGGATTACACTGAAGCTTTCTTT.

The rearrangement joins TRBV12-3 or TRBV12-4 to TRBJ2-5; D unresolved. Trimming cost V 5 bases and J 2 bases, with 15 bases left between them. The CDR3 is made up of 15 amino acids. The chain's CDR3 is CASSPGPRPQETQYF. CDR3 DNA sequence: TGTGCCAGCAGTCCCGGGCCCCGCCCGCAAGAGACCCAGTACTTC.

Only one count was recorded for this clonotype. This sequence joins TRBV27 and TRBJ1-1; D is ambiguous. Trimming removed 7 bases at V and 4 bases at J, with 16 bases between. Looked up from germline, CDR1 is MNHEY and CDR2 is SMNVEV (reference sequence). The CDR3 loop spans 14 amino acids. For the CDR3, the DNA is TGTGCCAGCAAACCCCCCACCGGTGGCACTGAAGCTTTCTTT. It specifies CASKPPTGGTEAFF.

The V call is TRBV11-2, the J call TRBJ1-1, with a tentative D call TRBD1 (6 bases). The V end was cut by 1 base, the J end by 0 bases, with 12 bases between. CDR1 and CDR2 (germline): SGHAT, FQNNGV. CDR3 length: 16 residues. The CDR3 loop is CASSLVAGTLNTEAFF. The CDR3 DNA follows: TGTGCCAGCAGCTTAGTAGCCGGGACACTGAACACTGAAGCTTTCTTT.

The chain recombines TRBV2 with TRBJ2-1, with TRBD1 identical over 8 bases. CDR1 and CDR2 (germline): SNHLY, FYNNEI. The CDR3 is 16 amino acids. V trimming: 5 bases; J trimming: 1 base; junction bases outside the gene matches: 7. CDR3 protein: CASSPTGVRSYNEQFF. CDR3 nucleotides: TGTGCCAGCAGTCCGACAGGGGTCCGATCCTACAATGAGCAGTTCTTC.

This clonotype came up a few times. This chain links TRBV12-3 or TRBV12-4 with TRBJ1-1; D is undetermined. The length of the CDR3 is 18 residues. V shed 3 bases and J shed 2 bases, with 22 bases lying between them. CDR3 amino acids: CASSFSVSGESRNTEAFF. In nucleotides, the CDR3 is TGTGCCAGCAGTTTCTCGGTGTCGGGAGAGTCCCGAAACACTGAAGCTTTCTTT.

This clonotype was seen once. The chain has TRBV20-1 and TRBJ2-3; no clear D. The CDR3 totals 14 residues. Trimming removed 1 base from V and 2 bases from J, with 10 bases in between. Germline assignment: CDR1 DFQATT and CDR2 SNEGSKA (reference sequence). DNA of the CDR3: TGCAGTGCTAGAGTCCCTAGGTTCACAGATACGCAGTATTTT. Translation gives CSARVPRFTDTQYF.

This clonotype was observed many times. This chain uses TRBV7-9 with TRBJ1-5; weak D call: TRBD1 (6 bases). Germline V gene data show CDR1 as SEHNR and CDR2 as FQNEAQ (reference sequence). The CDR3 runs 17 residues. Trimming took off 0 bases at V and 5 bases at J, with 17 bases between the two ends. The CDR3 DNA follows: TGTGCCAGCAGCTTAGCGATGCGGGCAGGGGAAGATCAGCCCCAGCATTTT. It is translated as CASSLAMRAGEDQPQHF.

The chain's CDR3 is CANPTSGGVFDNEQFF. In DNA form, the CDR3 reads TGCGCCAACCCGACTAGCGGGGGAGTTTTCGACAATGAGCAGTTCTTC. The rearrangement uses TRBV5-1 and TRBJ2-1, with TRBD2 matching 12 bases. Trimming took 9 bases from V and 5 from J; bases not matched to a gene: 12. CDR1 and CDR2 (germline): SGHRS, YFSETQ. The length of the CDR3 is 16 residues.